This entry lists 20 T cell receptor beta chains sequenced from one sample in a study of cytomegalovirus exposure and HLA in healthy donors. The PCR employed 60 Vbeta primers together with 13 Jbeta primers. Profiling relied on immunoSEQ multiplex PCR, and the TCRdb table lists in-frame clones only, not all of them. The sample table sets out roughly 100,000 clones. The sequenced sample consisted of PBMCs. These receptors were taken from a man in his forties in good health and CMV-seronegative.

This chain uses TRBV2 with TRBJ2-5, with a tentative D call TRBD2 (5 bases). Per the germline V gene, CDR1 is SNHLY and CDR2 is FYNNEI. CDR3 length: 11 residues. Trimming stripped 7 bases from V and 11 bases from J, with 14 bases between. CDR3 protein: CASTRRWEQYF. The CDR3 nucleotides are TGTGCCAGCACACGGCGATGGGAGCAGTACTTC.

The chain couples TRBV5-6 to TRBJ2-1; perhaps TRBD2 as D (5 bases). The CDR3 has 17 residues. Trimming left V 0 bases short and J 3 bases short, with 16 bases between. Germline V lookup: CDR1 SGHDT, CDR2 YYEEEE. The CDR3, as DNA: TGTGCCAGCAGCTTGGTCGTAGCGAGGGAAGGCTACAATGAGCAGTTCTTC. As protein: CASSLVVAREGYNEQFF.

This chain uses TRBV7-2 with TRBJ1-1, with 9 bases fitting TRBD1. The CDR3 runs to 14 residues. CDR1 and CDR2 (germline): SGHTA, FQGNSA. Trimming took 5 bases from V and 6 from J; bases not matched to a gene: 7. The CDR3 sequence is CASSRTGGSAEAFF. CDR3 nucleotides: TGTGCCAGCAGCCGAACAGGGGGCAGCGCTGAAGCTTTCTTT.

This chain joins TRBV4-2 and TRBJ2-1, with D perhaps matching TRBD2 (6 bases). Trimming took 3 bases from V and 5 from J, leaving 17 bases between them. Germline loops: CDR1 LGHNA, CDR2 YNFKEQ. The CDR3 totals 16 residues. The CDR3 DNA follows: TGTGCCAGCAGCCAGGGGTTGCGAAGGGAGGACAATGAGCAGTTCTTC. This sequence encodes CASSQGLRREDNEQFF.

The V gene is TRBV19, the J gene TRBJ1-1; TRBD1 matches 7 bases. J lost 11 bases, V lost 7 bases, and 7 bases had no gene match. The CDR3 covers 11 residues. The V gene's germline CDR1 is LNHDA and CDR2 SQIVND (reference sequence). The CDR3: CASTRQGWAFF. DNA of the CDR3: TGTGCCAGTACCAGACAGGGTTGGGCTTTCTTT.

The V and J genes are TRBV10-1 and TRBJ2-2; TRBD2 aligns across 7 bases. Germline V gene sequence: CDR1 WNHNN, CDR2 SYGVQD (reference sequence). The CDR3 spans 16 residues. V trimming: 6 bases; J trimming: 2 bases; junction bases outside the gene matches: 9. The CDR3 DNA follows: TGCGCCAGCAGCCCCGGGGGACTACCCAACACCGGGGAGCTGTTTTTT. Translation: CASSPGGLPNTGELFF.

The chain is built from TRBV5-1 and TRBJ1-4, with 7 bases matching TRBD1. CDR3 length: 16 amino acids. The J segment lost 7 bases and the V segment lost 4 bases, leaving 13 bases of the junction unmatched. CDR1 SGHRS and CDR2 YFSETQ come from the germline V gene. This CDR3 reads CASSRGQWDSGEKLFF. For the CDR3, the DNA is TGCGCCAGCAGCAGGGGACAGTGGGATTCGGGTGAAAAACTGTTTTTT.

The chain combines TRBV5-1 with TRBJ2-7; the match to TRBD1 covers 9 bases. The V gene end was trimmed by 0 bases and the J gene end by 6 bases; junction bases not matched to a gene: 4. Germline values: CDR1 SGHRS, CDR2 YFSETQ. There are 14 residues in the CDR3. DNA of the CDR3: TGCGCCAGCAGCTTGGGCGGACAGGGGTCCGAGCAGTACTTC. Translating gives CASSLGGQGSEQYF. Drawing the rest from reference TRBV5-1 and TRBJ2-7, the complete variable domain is KAGVTQTPRYLIKTRGQQVTLSCSPISGHRSVSWYQQTPGQGLQFLFEYFSETQRNKGNFPGRFSGRQFSNSRSEMNVSTLELGDSALYLCASSLGGQGSEQYFGPGTRLTVT.

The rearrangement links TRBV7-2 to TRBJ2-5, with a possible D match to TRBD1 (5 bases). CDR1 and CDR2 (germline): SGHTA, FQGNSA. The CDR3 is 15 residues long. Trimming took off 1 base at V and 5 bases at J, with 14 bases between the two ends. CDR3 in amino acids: CASSLDGRDRETQYF. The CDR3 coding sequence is TGTGCCAGCAGCTTAGATGGCAGGGATAGGGAGACCCAGTACTTC. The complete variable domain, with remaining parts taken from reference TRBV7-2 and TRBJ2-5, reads GAGVSQSPSNKVTEKGKDVELRCDPISGHTALYWYRQSLGQGLEFLIYFQGNSAPDKSGLPSDRFSAERTGGSVSTLTIQRTQQEDSAVYLCASSLDGRDRETQYFGPGTRLLVL.

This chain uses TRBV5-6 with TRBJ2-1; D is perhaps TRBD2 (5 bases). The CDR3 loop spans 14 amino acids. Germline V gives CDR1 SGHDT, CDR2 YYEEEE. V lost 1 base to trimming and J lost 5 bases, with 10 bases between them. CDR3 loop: CASSLYYGDNEQFF. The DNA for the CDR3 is TGTGCCAGCAGCTTGTATTACGGGGACAATGAGCAGTTCTTC.

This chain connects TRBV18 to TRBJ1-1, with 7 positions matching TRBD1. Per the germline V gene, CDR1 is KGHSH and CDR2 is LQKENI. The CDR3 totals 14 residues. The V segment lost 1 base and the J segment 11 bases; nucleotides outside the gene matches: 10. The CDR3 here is CASSPQGKGGRAFF. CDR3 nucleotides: TGTGCCAGCTCACCACAAGGTAAAGGGGGCCGGGCTTTCTTT.

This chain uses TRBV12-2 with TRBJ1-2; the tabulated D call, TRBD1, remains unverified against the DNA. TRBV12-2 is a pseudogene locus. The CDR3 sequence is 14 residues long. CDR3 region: CASRQTTVNYGYTF. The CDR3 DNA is TGTGCAAGTCGCCAGACGACAGTTAACTATGGCTACACCTTC.

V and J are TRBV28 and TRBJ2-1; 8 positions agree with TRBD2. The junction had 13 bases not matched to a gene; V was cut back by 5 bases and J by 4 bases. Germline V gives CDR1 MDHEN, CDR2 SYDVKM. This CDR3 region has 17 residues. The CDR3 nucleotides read TGTGCCAGCAGTACCCCTCTCGGACTAGCCGGGTACAATGAGCAGTTCTTC. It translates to CASSTPLGLAGYNEQFF.

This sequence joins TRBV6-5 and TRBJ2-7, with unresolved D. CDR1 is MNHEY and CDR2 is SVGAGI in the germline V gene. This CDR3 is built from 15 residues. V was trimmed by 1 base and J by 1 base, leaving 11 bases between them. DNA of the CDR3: TGTGCCAGCAGTTACTTAACCCACTCGTCCTACGAGCAGTACTTC. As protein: CASSYLTHSSYEQYF.

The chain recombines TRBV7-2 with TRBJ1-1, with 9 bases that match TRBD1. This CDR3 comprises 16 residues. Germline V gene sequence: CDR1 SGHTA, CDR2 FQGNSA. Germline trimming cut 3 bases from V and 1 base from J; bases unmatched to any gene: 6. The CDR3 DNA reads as TGTGCCAGCAGCTTTAGGGGACAGGGACAGAACACTGAAGCTTTCTTT. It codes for CASSFRGQGQNTEAFF.

The CDR3 sequence: CASSSVMNTEAFF. CDR3 sequence (DNA): TGTGCCAGCAGTTCTGTAATGAACACTGAAGCTTTCTTT. The rearrangement uses TRBV27 and TRBJ1-1; D is unclear. Trimming stripped 4 bases from V and 0 bases from J, with 6 bases between. CDR3 length: 13 amino acids. The V gene's germline CDR1 is MNHEY and CDR2 SMNVEV (reference sequence).

CDR3 nucleotides: TGCGCCAGCCGTCATAGGGGACAGGGGCATCGGAACACCGGGGAGCTGTTTTTT. This translates into CASRHRGQGHRNTGELFF. The chain combines TRBV5-1 with TRBJ2-2; 10 bases fit TRBD1. The V gene end was trimmed by 7 bases and the J gene end by 1 base; junction bases not matched to a gene: 13. Germline CDR1 and CDR2: SGHRS and YFSETQ. The CDR3 has 18 amino acids.

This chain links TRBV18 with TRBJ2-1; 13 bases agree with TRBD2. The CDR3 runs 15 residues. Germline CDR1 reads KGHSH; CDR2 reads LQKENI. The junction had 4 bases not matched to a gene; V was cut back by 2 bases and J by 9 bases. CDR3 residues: CASSPGTSGNGEQFF. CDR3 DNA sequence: TGTGCCAGCTCACCAGGGACTAGCGGGAACGGTGAGCAGTTCTTC.

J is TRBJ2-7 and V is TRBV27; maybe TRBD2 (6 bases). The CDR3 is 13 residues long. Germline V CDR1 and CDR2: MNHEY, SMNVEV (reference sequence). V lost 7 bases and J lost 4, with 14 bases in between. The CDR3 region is CASTRTAGYEQYF. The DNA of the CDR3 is TGTGCCAGCACCAGAACGGCGGGATACGAGCAGTACTTC.

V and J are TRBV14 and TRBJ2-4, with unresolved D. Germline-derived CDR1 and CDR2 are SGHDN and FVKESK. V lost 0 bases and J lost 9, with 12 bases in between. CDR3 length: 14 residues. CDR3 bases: TGTGCCAGCAGCCAAGATTTGGCTAGTACCATTCAGTACTTC. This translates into CASSQDLASTIQYF. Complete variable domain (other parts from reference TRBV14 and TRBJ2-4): EAGVTQFPSHSVIEKGQTVTLRCDPISGHDNLYWYRRVMGKEIKFLLHFVKESKQDESGMPNNRFLAERTGGTYSTLKVQPAELEDSGVYFCASSQDLASTIQYFGAGTRLSVL.